The 27 T cell receptor beta chains listed next were all sequenced from one sample in a study of blood T cell repertoires in COVID-19. TCRdb keeps only in-frame clones here, not all; method: immunoSEQ multiplex PCR. The sample includes 250,000 to 300,000 clones, roughly nine tenths seen only once; the top ten take 0.95% to 1.5%. The specimen sequenced was PBMCs or T cells enriched from blood (not recorded which). These receptors were taken from a human donor in a cohort exposed to, infected with or recovered from COVID-19 (not recorded which). The donor label of this sample is uncertain.

The genes are TRBV11-2 and TRBJ2-3; D may be TRBD1 (6 bases). In germline, CDR1 is SGHAT, CDR2 FQNNGV. V lost 7 bases and J 6 bases, leaving 26 bases between the germline ends. The CDR3 contains 17 residues. CDR3 in DNA: TGTGCCAGCACCACAAGCCCCGACAGGACATCTGTCGATACGCAGTATTTT. Protein sequence: CASTTSPDRTSVDTQYF.

The chain couples TRBV6-2 or TRBV6-3 to TRBJ2-7; D is uncertain. The CDR3 is 11 amino acids. Deletions cut 5 bases from V and 5 bases from J, with 7 bases between. Germline V gene data show CDR1 as MNHEY and CDR2 as SVGEGT. The CDR3 loop reads CASSPLDEQYF. The CDR3 nucleotides read TGTGCCAGCAGTCCCCTCGACGAGCAGTACTTC.

The chain uses TRBV4-2 and TRBJ2-2; 7 bases agree with TRBD2. Looked up from germline, CDR1 is LGHNA and CDR2 is YNFKEQ. Trimming removed 0 bases from V and 1 base from J; junction bases left unmatched: 8. The CDR3 contains 18 residues. The CDR3 nucleotides read TGTGCCAGCAGCCAAGAAAGATTGGCGGGGGAGAACACCGGGGAGCTGTTTTTT. Translation gives CASSQERLAGENTGELFF.

The J gene is TRBJ1-5, the V gene TRBV7-2; D uncertain. Germline V lookup: CDR1 SGHTA, CDR2 FQGNSA. Trimming stripped 1 base from V and 4 bases from J, with 5 bases between. The CDR3 has 13 residues. CDR3 bases: TGTGCCAGCAGCTTAGACGGGAATCAGCCCCAGCATTTT. Amino acids: CASSLDGNQPQHF.

This clone was recorded only once. CDR3 bases: TGCGCCAGCAGTCAATGGGGCCAAGGACAGGGGGAGGGAGGCGAGCAGTACTTC. The encoded protein is CASSQWGQGQGEGGEQYF. The chain links TRBV23-1 to TRBJ2-7; TRBD1 aligns across 10 bases. TRBV23-1 is an ORF, and what it does is uncertain. The trim removed 1 base at V and 6 bases at J, leaving 15 bases unmatched. The CDR3 length is 18 residues.

The chain combines TRBV4-1 with TRBJ2-3, with TRBD2 matching over 13 bases. The CDR3 loop spans 17 amino acids. J lost 2 bases, V lost 0 bases, and 2 bases had no gene match. Germline lookup yields CDR1 MGHRA and CDR2 YSYEKL. The CDR3 loop reads CASSQDGTSGATDTQYF. The CDR3 DNA follows: TGCGCCAGCAGCCAAGATGGGACTAGCGGGGCCACAGATACGCAGTATTTT.

V is TRBV10-3 and J is TRBJ1-1; 8 nucleotides align to TRBD1. CDR1 is ENHRY, CDR2 SYGVKD, per germline. There are 15 residues in the CDR3. The V gene end was trimmed by 4 bases and the J gene end by 1 base; junction bases not matched to a gene: 5. CDR3 DNA: TGTGCCATCAGTGGGGGGGACAGGACGAACACTGAAGCTTTCTTT. This encodes CAISGGDRTNTEAFF.

This chain links TRBV19 with TRBJ2-1, with 7 bases aligning to TRBD2. Germline trimming cut 7 bases from V and 7 bases from J; bases unmatched to any gene: 13. The CDR3 is 15 amino acids. The V gene's germline CDR1 is LNHDA and CDR2 SQIVND (reference sequence). The CDR3 loop is CASKPAAGSGNEQFF. As DNA, the CDR3 is TGTGCCAGTAAACCTGCAGCGGGGAGTGGTAATGAGCAGTTCTTC.

The V and J genes are TRBV10-2 and TRBJ1-6; tentative D call: TRBD1 (6 bases). V dropped 0 bases and J dropped 10 bases, with 19 bases sitting between them. Germline CDR1 is WSHSY and CDR2 is SAAADI. The CDR3 has 17 residues. CDR3 coding DNA: TGCGCCAGCAGTGAGTCGCGGAGGCGGCAGGGGAAATCACCCCTCCACTTT. Its protein product is CASSESRRRQGKSPLHF.

CDR3 sequence (DNA): TGTGCCAGCAGTGAAGGAGACAGGACCATAAATAGCAATCAGCCCCAGCATTTT. Translated, it gives CASSEGDRTINSNQPQHF. The chain links TRBV2 to TRBJ1-5, with a possible D match to TRBD1 (6 bases). The V end lost 1 base, the J end lost 0 bases, and 16 bases lay between the germline ends. CDR3 size: 18 residues. The V gene's germline CDR1 is SNHLY and CDR2 FYNNEI.

The chain has TRBV5-5 and TRBJ2-7, with a possible D match to TRBD1 (6 bases). CDR1 is SGHKS and CDR2 is YYEKEE in the germline V gene (reference sequence). CDR3 length: 16 residues. Trimming cost V 4 bases and J 0 bases, with 17 bases left between them. CDR3 sequence: CASSPLGAGDSYEQYF. CDR3 in DNA: TGTGCCAGCAGCCCCCTAGGGGCAGGGGACTCCTACGAGCAGTACTTC.

In its sample, this clone was seen once. This sequence joins TRBV7-7 and TRBJ2-1, with 14 positions matching TRBD2. Germline V CDR1 and CDR2: SSHAT, FNYEAQ (reference sequence). This CDR3 has 16 residues. J gave up 8 bases and V 5 bases, and 8 bases lay outside the gene matches. The CDR3 sequence: CASSTGLAGAADEQFF. The CDR3 nucleotides are TGTGCCAGCAGCACGGGACTAGCGGGGGCCGCGGATGAGCAGTTCTTC. The full variable domain, its missing parts supplied by reference TRBV7-7 and TRBJ2-1, is GAGVSQSPRYKVTKRGQDVTLRCDPISSHATLYWYQQALGQGPEFLTYFNYEAQPDKSGLPSDRFSAERPEGSISTLTIQRTEQRDSAMYRCASSTGLAGAADEQFFGPGTRLTVL.

The chain joins TRBV20-1 to TRBJ1-1, with no clear D. Germline assignment: CDR1 DFQATT and CDR2 SNEGSKA (reference sequence). The ends were cut back, 3 bases at V and 5 bases at J, with 7 bases in the middle. The CDR3 is 11 amino acids. CDR3 nucleotide sequence: TGCAGTGCTAGTCTGGCTACTGAAGCTTTCTTT. Translation: CSASLATEAFF.

This chain links TRBV29-1 with TRBJ2-7; 9 nucleotides line up with TRBD2. This CDR3 is 12 amino acids long. Per the germline V gene, CDR1 is SQVTM and CDR2 is ANQGSEA. CDR3 loop: CAGGSPSYEQYF. For the CDR3, the DNA is TGCGCGGGAGGGAGCCCATCCTACGAGCAGTACTTC.

The chain's CDR3 is CASSFWRGKNNSPLHF. CDR3 sequence (DNA): TGTGCCAGCAGCTTTTGGCGGGGGAAAAATAATTCACCCCTCCACTTT. The chain recombines TRBV5-5 with TRBJ1-6; weak D call: TRBD1 (5 bases). Trimming took off 2 bases at V and 5 bases at J, with 14 bases between the two ends. This CDR3 is built from 16 residues. Germline assignment: CDR1 SGHKS and CDR2 YYEKEE (reference sequence).

V gene TRBV7-2 combines with J gene TRBJ2-7; TRBD2 matches 7 bases. CDR1 SGHTA and CDR2 FQGNSA come from the germline V gene. Germline trimming cut 1 base from V and 2 bases from J; bases unmatched to any gene: 2. This CDR3 is 14 amino acids long. In DNA form, the CDR3 reads TGTGCCAGCAGCTTAGGGGCGGGGGCCTACGAGCAGTACTTC. This sequence encodes CASSLGAGAYEQYF.

The CDR3 nucleotides are TGTGCCAGCAGCGTAGGACAAGGGGGTTCTCGGTCTGGAAACACCATATATTTT. Its protein is CASSVGQGGSRSGNTIYF. J is TRBJ1-3 and V is TRBV9, with D perhaps TRBD1 (6 bases). Germline V gene data show CDR1 as SGDLS and CDR2 as YYNGEE. CDR3 length equals 18 residues. Trimming stripped 0 bases from V and 1 base from J, with 17 bases between.

The chain employs TRBV19 and TRBJ1-4; D unclear. The CDR3 consists of 11 residues. Between the trimmed V and J ends, which lost 3 bases and 11 bases, there was a span of 7 bases. CDR1 and CDR2 from the germline V gene are LNHDA and SQIVND (reference sequence). CDR3 nucleotides: TGTGCCAGTAGTATTGGGGAGAAACTGTTTTTT. Its translation: CASSIGEKLFF.

This rearrangement joins TRBV2 to TRBJ2-6, with a possible D match to TRBD1 (6 bases). The CDR3 covers 14 residues. V shed 9 bases and J shed 2 bases, with 11 bases lying between them. CDR1 SNHLY and CDR2 FYNNEI come from the germline V gene. This CDR3 is CASRTAAGANVLTF. CDR3 in DNA: TGTGCCAGTCGGACAGCTGCTGGGGCCAACGTCCTGACTTTC.

The rearrangement links TRBV4-1 to TRBJ2-5; D is perhaps TRBD2 (6 bases). The CDR3 is made up of 15 amino acids. CDR1 is MGHRA, CDR2 YSYEKL, per germline. Trimming took off 4 bases at V and 2 bases at J, with 14 bases between the two ends. CDR3 in amino acids: CASSPLGLTQETQYF. CDR3 sequence (DNA): TGCGCCAGCAGCCCACTGGGACTTACTCAAGAGACCCAGTACTTC.

This clone was counted a few times. This chain uses TRBV19 with TRBJ2-5; 10 bases map to TRBD1. This CDR3 comprises 14 residues. V lost 7 bases to trimming and J lost 5 bases; unmatched junction nucleotides: 7. CDR1 and CDR2 from the germline V gene are LNHDA and SQIVND (reference sequence). CDR3 sequence reads: CASKRDRGYETQYF. In nucleotides, the CDR3 is TGTGCCAGTAAAAGGGACAGGGGATACGAGACCCAGTACTTC.

In nucleotides, the CDR3 is TGTGCCAGCTCACCTCAGGACGGGGAACCGCCCCAGCATTTT. Its translation is CASSPQDGEPPQHF. The V and J genes are TRBV18 and TRBJ1-5; no reliable D call. The CDR3 consists of 14 residues. V was cut by 3 bases and J by 9 bases, with 15 bases left in between. Per germline, CDR1 KGHSH and CDR2 LQKENI.

This clone was recorded only once. V is TRBV11-3 and J is TRBJ1-6, with D uncertain. The germline V gene encodes CDR1 SGHNT and CDR2 YENEEA. CDR3 length: 14 amino acids. Trimming shortened V by 1 base and J by 10 bases, and 11 bases separated the two germline ends. The CDR3 reads CASSLGRVDSPLHF. The CDR3 DNA sequence: TGTGCCAGCAGCTTAGGGCGGGTGGACTCACCCCTCCACTTT.

The chain links TRBV25-1 to TRBJ1-3; 8 bases match TRBD1. The V gene's germline CDR1 is MGHDK and CDR2 SYGVNS. The CDR3 is 16 amino acids. V was clipped by 3 bases and J by 2 bases; unmatched bases: 6. CDR3: CASSDHQGAAGNTIYF. The DNA for the CDR3 is TGTGCCAGCAGTGATCATCAGGGGGCGGCTGGAAACACCATATATTTT.

The chain is built from TRBV7-8 and TRBJ2-7; 9 bases agree with TRBD1. Trimming took 7 bases from V and 3 from J; bases not matched to a gene: 4. The CDR3 runs to 13 residues. Germline-derived CDR1 and CDR2 are SGHVS and FQNEAQ. The CDR3 sequence: CASIRGQGYEQYF. The CDR3 nucleotides read TGTGCCAGCATCAGGGGACAGGGCTACGAGCAGTACTTC.

This clone was recorded a few times. The V call is TRBV2, the J call TRBJ1-2; D is undetermined. The CDR3 runs 12 residues. V lost 6 bases and J lost 8, with 13 bases in between. Per germline, CDR1 SNHLY and CDR2 FYNNEI. CDR3 residues: CASSVSVRGYTF. In DNA form, the CDR3 reads TGTGCCAGCAGCGTTTCTGTGAGGGGCTACACCTTC.

V is TRBV9 and J is TRBJ2-5, with TRBD1 matching 9 bases. This CDR3 is built from 15 residues. The V segment lost 3 bases and the J segment 5 bases; nucleotides outside the gene matches: 8. Germline loops: CDR1 SGDLS, CDR2 YYNGEE. For the CDR3, the DNA is TGTGCCAGCAGCGCGGGACAGGGCGAAGGTGAGACCCAGTACTTC. Its protein is CASSAGQGEGETQYF.